The 27 T cell receptor beta chains given below trace back to one sample, sequenced in a study of blood T cell repertoires in COVID-19. Some clones are missing from TCRdb's copy, which holds only in-frame ones; the method was immunoSEQ multiplex PCR. In the table there are some 330,000 clones, 92% of which are singletons. Sequencing was performed on PBMCs or T cells enriched from blood (not recorded which). These TCRs come from a woman in her 30s who had recovered from COVID-19.

V usage is TRBV28 and J usage is TRBJ1-1; D is unclear. From germline, CDR1 is MDHEN and CDR2 SYDVKM. The V end lost 7 bases, the J end lost 0 bases, and 9 bases lay between the germline ends. The CDR3 is 13 residues long. CDR3 sequence reads: CASMSGMNTEAFF. The CDR3 bases are TGTGCCAGCATGAGCGGGATGAACACTGAAGCTTTCTTT. Combining the CDR3 with reference TRBV28 and TRBJ1-1 gives the whole variable domain DVKVTQSSRYLVKRTGEKVFLECVQDMDHENMFWYRQDPGLGLRLIYFSYDVKMKEKGDIPEGYSVSREKKERFSLILESASTNQTSMYLCASMSGMNTEAFFGQGTRLTVV.

J is TRBJ2-7 and V is TRBV7-8; 9 nucleotides line up with TRBD2. CDR1 and CDR2 (germline): SGHVS, FQNEAQ. J lost 2 bases, V lost 5 bases, and 13 bases had no gene match. The CDR3 runs 17 residues. CDR3 bases: TGTGCCAGCAGCAGAGACCCAGCTAGCGGGAATACCTACGAGCAGTACTTC. Translation: CASSRDPASGNTYEQYF.

The rearrangement uses TRBV7-9 and TRBJ2-7; 13 bases match TRBD2. The CDR3 has 16 residues. V shed 5 bases and J 2 bases; nucleotides not matched to a gene: 6. Per germline, CDR1 SEHNR and CDR2 FQNEAQ (reference sequence). CDR3 loop: CASSLGTSGITYEQYF. The CDR3 nucleotides are TGTGCCAGCAGCCTGGGGACTAGCGGGATAACCTACGAGCAGTACTTC.

The chain employs TRBV9 and TRBJ1-2; 7 bases line up with TRBD1. The CDR3 runs to 13 residues. CDR1 is SGDLS, CDR2 YYNGEE, per germline. Germline trimming cut 4 bases from V and 7 bases from J; bases unmatched to any gene: 7. This chain's CDR3 is CASSTLTGLGYTF. Written as DNA, the CDR3 is TGTGCCAGCAGCACCCTGACAGGGCTTGGCTACACCTTC.

The rearrangement uses TRBV5-1 and TRBJ1-1, with D possibly being TRBD1 (6 bases). Germline loops: CDR1 SGHRS, CDR2 YFSETQ. V dropped 2 bases and J dropped 6 bases, with 11 bases sitting between them. The CDR3 runs to 13 residues. CDR3 in amino acids: CASSFFGGSEAFF. As DNA, the CDR3 is TGCGCCAGCAGCTTCTTTGGGGGCTCTGAAGCTTTCTTT.

The CDR3: CSASLAGGRWETQYF. In nucleotides, the CDR3 is TGCAGTGCTAGTCTCGCGGGGGGGCGTTGGGAGACCCAGTACTTC. V and J are TRBV20-1 and TRBJ2-5, with 9 bases lining up with TRBD2. J lost 5 bases, V lost 3 bases, and 10 bases had no gene match. Germline CDR1 DFQATT, CDR2 SNEGSKA (reference sequence). The CDR3 is 15 residues long.

V usage is TRBV10-3 and J usage is TRBJ2-1, with 7 nucleotides matching TRBD2. Germline CDR1 and CDR2: ENHRY and SYGVKD. The CDR3 totals 14 residues. With V trimmed by 2 bases and J by 8 bases, 6 bases remained unmatched. The CDR3 nucleotides are TGTGCCATCAGTGAGGATTCGGCGGGAGATGAGCAGTTCTTC. Amino acids: CAISEDSAGDEQFF.

The CDR3 protein is CASSERFKAGTVVSPLHF. DNA for the CDR3: TGTGCCAGCAGTGAAAGGTTCAAGGCTGGGACAGTTGTTTCACCCCTCCACTTT. The chain employs TRBV25-1 and TRBJ1-6; 7 bases map to TRBD1. The junction had 16 bases not matched to a gene; V was cut back by 2 bases and J by 9 bases. The CDR3 is 18 residues long. CDR1 and CDR2 from the germline V gene are MGHDK and SYGVNS.

The genes are TRBV11-2 and TRBJ2-7; maybe TRBD2 (5 bases). Trimming cost V 5 bases and J 4 bases, with 18 bases left between them. The CDR3 contains 15 residues. Germline V gene sequence: CDR1 SGHAT, CDR2 FQNNGV. CDR3 in amino acids: CASSGLLTVNYEQYF. CDR3 nucleotides: TGTGCCAGCAGCGGACTCCTAACAGTTAATTACGAGCAGTACTTC.

This clone has just one count. The chain has TRBV27 and TRBJ2-1; maybe TRBD2 (6 bases). Trimming removed 1 base at V and 4 bases at J, with 11 bases between. The V gene's germline CDR1 is MNHEY and CDR2 SMNVEV (reference sequence). CDR3 length: 15 residues. CDR3 region: CASSLWGEKYNEQFF. The CDR3 coding sequence is TGTGCCAGCAGTTTATGGGGGGAAAAGTACAATGAGCAGTTCTTC.

CDR3 sequence: CASSQDGGTTEAFF. The CDR3 DNA is TGCGCCAGCAGCCAAGATGGGGGGACCACTGAAGCTTTCTTT. The V and J genes are TRBV4-3 and TRBJ1-1; D might be TRBD1 (5 bases). Germline V gene data show CDR1 as LGHNA and CDR2 as YSLEER. The germline V and J ends were trimmed by 0 bases and 4 bases, with 9 bases remaining between them. This CDR3 is 14 amino acids long.

The chain uses TRBV27 and TRBJ2-2; D is perhaps TRBD2 (6 bases). Trimming cost V 3 bases and J 7 bases, with 15 bases left between them. CDR1 MNHEY and CDR2 SMNVEV come from the germline V gene (reference sequence). The CDR3 loop spans 15 amino acids. This CDR3 reads CASSLGLAWGGELFF. CDR3 sequence (DNA): TGTGCCAGCAGTTTGGGACTCGCTTGGGGCGGGGAGCTGTTTTTT.

This chain joins TRBV9 and TRBJ2-1; 8 bases match TRBD2. The V gene end was trimmed by 0 bases and the J gene end by 0 bases; junction bases not matched to a gene: 5. CDR3 length equals 17 residues. The germline CDR1 and CDR2 sequences are SGDLS and YYNGEE. The CDR3 region is CASSVDRGTSSYNEQFF. The CDR3, as DNA: TGTGCCAGCAGCGTAGATCGTGGGACTAGCTCCTACAATGAGCAGTTCTTC.

The chain links TRBV10-3 to TRBJ1-1, with a tentative D call TRBD1 (5 bases). The V end lost 2 bases, the J end lost 1 base, and 8 bases lay between the germline ends. The CDR3 covers 14 residues. CDR1 and CDR2 from the germline V gene are ENHRY and SYGVKD. CDR3 sequence: CAISEGHENTEAFF. CDR3 nucleotides: TGTGCCATCAGTGAGGGACACGAGAACACTGAAGCTTTCTTT.

The chain joins TRBV19 to TRBJ1-5, with D possibly TRBD1 on 5 matching bases. V was trimmed by 2 bases and J by 3 bases, leaving 14 bases between them. There are 16 residues in the CDR3. Germline CDR1 is LNHDA and CDR2 is SQIVND (reference sequence). CDR3 region: CASSILGQGLNQPQHF. The CDR3 nucleotides read TGTGCCAGTAGTATATTAGGGCAGGGTCTCAATCAGCCCCAGCATTTT.

V gene TRBV11-3 combines with J gene TRBJ2-5; tentatively, D is TRBD2 (6 bases). Germline V gene sequence: CDR1 SGHNT, CDR2 YENEEA. The CDR3 is made up of 14 amino acids. V shed 1 base and J shed 5 bases, with 11 bases lying between them. The CDR3: CASSLGPGRETQYF. The CDR3 nucleotides read TGTGCCAGCAGCTTAGGACCAGGGAGGGAGACCCAGTACTTC. Drawing the rest from reference TRBV11-3 and TRBJ2-5, the complete variable domain is EAGVVQSPRYKIIEKKQPVAFWCNPISGHNTLYWYLQNLGQGPELLIRYENEEAVDDSQLPKDRFSAERLKGVDSTLKIQPAELGDSAVYLCASSLGPGRETQYFGPGTRLLVL.

In its sample, this clone was seen once. CDR3 protein: CASSLALAGGSSYEQYF. In nucleotides, the CDR3 is TGTGCCAGCAGCTTAGCCCTAGCGGGGGGAAGCTCCTACGAGCAGTACTTC. This chain uses TRBV7-2 with TRBJ2-7; 11 positions agree with TRBD2. Looked up from germline, CDR1 is SGHTA and CDR2 is FQGNSA. After removal of 0 bases from V and 0 bases from J, the junction contained 4 bases not matched to a gene. CDR3 length equals 17 residues.

This clone has a single count. The chain carries TRBV6-1 and TRBJ2-2, with 8 bases identical to TRBD1. The V segment lost 4 bases and the J segment 4 bases; nucleotides outside the gene matches: 8. The germline gives CDR1 MNHNS, CDR2 SASEGT. The length of the CDR3 is 16 residues. CDR3 in amino acids: CASSAQGALGTGELFF. The CDR3 nucleotides are TGTGCCAGCAGTGCGCAGGGGGCGCTTGGCACCGGGGAGCTGTTTTTT.

The chain joins TRBV13 to TRBJ2-5, with 8 bases lining up with TRBD1. Germline V CDR1 and CDR2: PRHDT, FYEKMQ (reference sequence). V shed 6 bases, J shed 5 bases, and the junction held 8 bases outside the gene matches. The CDR3 spans 14 residues. The DNA of the CDR3 is TGTGCCAGCAGTCCTCCGGACAGGGTCGAGACCCAGTACTTC. Translating gives CASSPPDRVETQYF.

This clone was seen once. The rearrangement links TRBV15 to TRBJ2-5; TRBD1 aligns across 7 bases. In germline, CDR1 is LNHNV, CDR2 YYDKDF (reference sequence). The V gene end was trimmed by 2 bases and the J gene end by 2 bases; junction bases not matched to a gene: 2. The CDR3 extends over 14 amino acids. The CDR3 spells CATSRPGQQETQYF. CDR3 nucleotides: TGTGCCACCAGCAGACCGGGACAGCAAGAGACCCAGTACTTC.

V gene TRBV19 combines with J gene TRBJ1-4, with TRBD1 matching over 9 bases. The CDR3 runs 14 residues. V lost 6 bases to trimming and J lost 6 bases; unmatched junction nucleotides: 5. CDR1 LNHDA and CDR2 SQIVND come from the germline V gene (reference sequence). Written as DNA, the CDR3 is TGTGCCAGTAGCCGCCGGACAGGGGATGAAAAACTGTTTTTT. Its protein is CASSRRTGDEKLFF.

This chain uses TRBV29-1 with TRBJ1-2; the D gene is possibly TRBD1 (6 bases). The CDR3 has 13 amino acids. V gave up 7 bases and J gave up 4 bases, with 16 bases separating them. CDR1 is SQVTM and CDR2 is ANQGSEA in the germline V gene. The CDR3 DNA is TGCAGCGCCGTCCGCTTGGGGGCCTATGGCTACACCTTC. Translation: CSAVRLGAYGYTF.

The chain combines TRBV5-4 with TRBJ2-5; D is perhaps TRBD1 (6 bases). This CDR3 has 14 residues. The germline V and J ends were trimmed by 4 bases and 10 bases, with 20 bases remaining between them. Germline CDR1 and CDR2: SGHNT and YYREEE (reference sequence). The CDR3 DNA reads as TGTGCCAGCAGCACGACTCAGGGGAGAGGGGTCCAGTACTTC. It specifies CASSTTQGRGVQYF.

In its sample, this clone was seen once. This rearrangement joins TRBV19 to TRBJ2-7, with D unresolved. The germline CDR1 and CDR2 sequences are LNHDA and SQIVND (reference sequence). V was trimmed by 1 base and J by 2 bases, leaving 12 bases between them. This CDR3 contains 15 residues. The DNA for the CDR3 is TGTGCCAGTAGTATAGGTTCGGCAGGCACCTACGAGCAGTACTTC. Its translation: CASSIGSAGTYEQYF. Filled out from reference TRBV19 and TRBJ2-7, the complete variable domain reads DGGITQSPKYLFRKEGQNVTLSCEQNLNHDAMYWYRQDPGQGLRLIYYSQIVNDFQKGDIAEGYSVSREKKESFPLTVTSAQKNPTAFYLCASSIGSAGTYEQYFGPGTRLTVT.

The chain links TRBV24-1 to TRBJ1-5, with 10 bases identical to TRBD1. The ends lost 7 bases at V and 2 bases at J; junction bases unmatched: 13. This CDR3 is built from 18 residues. Germline V gives CDR1 KGHDR, CDR2 SFDVKD. CDR3 DNA: TGTGCCACCAGCCTCGGGACAGGGGAAATTGTGTGCAATCAGCCCCAGCATTTT. It encodes CATSLGTGEIVCNQPQHF.

The gene calls are TRBV29-1 and TRBJ1-3; no reliable D call. Germline-derived CDR1 and CDR2 are SQVTM and ANQGSEA. The CDR3 length is 14 residues. Trimming took off 3 bases at V and 0 bases at J, with 9 bases between the two ends. The CDR3 DNA follows: TGCAGCGTTGATCCGGGTAGCTCTGGAAACACCATATATTTT. This codes for CSVDPGSSGNTIYF.

This clone was found once. The genes are TRBV9 and TRBJ2-3, with 8 bases that match TRBD2. V dropped 0 bases and J dropped 4; count of bases not matched to a gene: 7. This CDR3 has 16 residues. The V gene's germline CDR1 is SGDLS and CDR2 YYNGEE. The chain's CDR3 is CASSVEDGGVADTQYF. CDR3 coding DNA: TGTGCCAGCAGCGTAGAGGACGGGGGGGTGGCAGATACGCAGTATTTT.